Sequencing of this T cell receptor beta chain was carried out in a study of regulatory T cells in long-lasting Graves disease. This clonotype has at least ten counts. The V end was cut by 5 bases, the J end by 1 base, with 14 bases between. Germline values: CDR1 SEHNR, CDR2 FQNEAQ (reference sequence). The CDR3 contains 15 residues. Building of the TCR beta libraries involved iRepertoire HTBI primers and Arm-PCR of CDR3 regions. TCRdb re-analysed the multiplex PCR reads in MiXCR, keeping a single row per CDR3 protein. The sample yields around 420,000 distinct CDR3 sequences, about a sixth seen once. Sample time point: newly diagnosed GD, antithyroid drugs for less than 3 months. Extracted PBMC RNA gave rise to the TCR library. Enrollment of patients was through an endocrinology department in Xi'an, China. The peripheral blood volume drawn was 8 to 9.5 milliliters, and it was collected into EDTA tubes.

The sequenced sample was peripheral blood mononuclear cells (PBMCs), obtained at new diagnosis, from a patient treated with antithyroid drugs. The J gene is TRBJ2-5, the V gene TRBV7-9, with a possible D match to TRBD2 (6 bases). This receptor was identified in a female donor with Graves disease. CDR3 sequence: CASSRGDSTQETQYF. CDR3 bases: TGTGCCAGCAGCCGAGGGGACTCAACCCAAGAGACCCAGTACTTC. Full variable domain (missing parts from reference TRBV7-9 and TRBJ2-5): DTGVSQNPRHKITKRGQNVTFRCDPISEHNRLYWYRQTLGQGPEFLTYFQNEAQLEKSRLLSDRFSAERPKGSFSTLEIQRTEQGDSAMYLCASSRGDSTQETQYFGPGTRLLVL.